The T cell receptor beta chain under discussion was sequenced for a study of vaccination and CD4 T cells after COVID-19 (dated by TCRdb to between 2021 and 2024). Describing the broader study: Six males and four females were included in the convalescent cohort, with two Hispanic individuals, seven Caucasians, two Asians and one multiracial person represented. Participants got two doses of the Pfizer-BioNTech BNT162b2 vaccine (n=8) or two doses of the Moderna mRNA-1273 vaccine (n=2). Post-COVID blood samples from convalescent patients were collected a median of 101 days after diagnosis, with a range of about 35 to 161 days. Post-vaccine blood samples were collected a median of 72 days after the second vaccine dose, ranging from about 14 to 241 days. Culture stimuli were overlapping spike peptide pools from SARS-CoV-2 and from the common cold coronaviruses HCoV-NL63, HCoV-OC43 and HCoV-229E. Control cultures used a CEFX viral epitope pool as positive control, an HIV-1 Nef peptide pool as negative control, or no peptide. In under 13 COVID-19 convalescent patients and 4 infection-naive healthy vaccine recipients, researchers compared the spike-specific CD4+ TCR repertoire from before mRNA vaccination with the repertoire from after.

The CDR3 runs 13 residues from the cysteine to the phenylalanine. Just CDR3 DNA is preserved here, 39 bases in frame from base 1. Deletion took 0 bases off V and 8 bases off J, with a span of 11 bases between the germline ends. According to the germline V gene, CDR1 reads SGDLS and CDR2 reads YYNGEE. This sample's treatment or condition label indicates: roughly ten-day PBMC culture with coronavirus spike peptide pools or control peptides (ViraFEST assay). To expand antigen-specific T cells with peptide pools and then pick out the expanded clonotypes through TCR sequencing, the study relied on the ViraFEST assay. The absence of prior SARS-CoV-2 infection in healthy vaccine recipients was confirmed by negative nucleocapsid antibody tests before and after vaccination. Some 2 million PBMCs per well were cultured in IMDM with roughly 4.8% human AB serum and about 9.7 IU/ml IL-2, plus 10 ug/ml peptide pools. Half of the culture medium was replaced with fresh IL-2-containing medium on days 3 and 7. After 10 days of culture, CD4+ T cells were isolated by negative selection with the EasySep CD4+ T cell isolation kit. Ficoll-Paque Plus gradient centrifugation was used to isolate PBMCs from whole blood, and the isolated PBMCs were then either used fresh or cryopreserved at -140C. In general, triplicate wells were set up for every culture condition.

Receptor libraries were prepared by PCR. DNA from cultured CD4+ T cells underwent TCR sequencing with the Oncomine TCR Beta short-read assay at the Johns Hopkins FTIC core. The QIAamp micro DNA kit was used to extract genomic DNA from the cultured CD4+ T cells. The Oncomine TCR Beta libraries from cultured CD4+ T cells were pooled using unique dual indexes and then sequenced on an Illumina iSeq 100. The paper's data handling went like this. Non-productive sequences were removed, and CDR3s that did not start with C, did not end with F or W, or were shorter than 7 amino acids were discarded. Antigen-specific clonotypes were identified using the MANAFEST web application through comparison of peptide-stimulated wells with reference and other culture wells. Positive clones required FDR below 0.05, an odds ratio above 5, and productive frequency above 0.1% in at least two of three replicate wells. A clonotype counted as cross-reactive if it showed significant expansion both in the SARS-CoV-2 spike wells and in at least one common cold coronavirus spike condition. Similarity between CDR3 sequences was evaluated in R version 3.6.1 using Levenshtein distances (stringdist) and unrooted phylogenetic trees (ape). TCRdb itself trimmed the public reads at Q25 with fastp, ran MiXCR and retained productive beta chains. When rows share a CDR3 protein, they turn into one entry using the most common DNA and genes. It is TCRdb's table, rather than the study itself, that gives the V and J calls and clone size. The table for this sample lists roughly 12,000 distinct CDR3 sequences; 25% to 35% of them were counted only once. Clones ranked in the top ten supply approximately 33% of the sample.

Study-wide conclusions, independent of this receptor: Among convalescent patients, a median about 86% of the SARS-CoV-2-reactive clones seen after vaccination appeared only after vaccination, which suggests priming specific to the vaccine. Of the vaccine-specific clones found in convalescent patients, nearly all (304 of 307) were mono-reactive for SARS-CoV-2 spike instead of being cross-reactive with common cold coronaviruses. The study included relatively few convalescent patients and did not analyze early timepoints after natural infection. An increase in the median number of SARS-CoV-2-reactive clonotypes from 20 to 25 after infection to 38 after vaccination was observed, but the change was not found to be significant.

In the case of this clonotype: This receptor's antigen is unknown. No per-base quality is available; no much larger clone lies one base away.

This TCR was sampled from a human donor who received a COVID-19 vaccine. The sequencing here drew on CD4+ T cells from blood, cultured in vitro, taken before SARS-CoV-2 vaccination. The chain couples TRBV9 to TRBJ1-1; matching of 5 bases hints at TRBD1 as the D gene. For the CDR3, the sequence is CASSVVAGREAFF. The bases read TGTGCCAGCAGCGTAGTAGCAGGGAGGGAAGCTTTCTTT. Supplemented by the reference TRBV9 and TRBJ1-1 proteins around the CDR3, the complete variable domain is DSGVTQTPKHLITATGQRVTLRCSPRSGDLSVYWYQQSLDQGLQFLIQYYNGEERAKGNILERFSAQQFPDLHSELNLSSLELGDSALYFCASSVVAGREAFFGQGTRLTVV.